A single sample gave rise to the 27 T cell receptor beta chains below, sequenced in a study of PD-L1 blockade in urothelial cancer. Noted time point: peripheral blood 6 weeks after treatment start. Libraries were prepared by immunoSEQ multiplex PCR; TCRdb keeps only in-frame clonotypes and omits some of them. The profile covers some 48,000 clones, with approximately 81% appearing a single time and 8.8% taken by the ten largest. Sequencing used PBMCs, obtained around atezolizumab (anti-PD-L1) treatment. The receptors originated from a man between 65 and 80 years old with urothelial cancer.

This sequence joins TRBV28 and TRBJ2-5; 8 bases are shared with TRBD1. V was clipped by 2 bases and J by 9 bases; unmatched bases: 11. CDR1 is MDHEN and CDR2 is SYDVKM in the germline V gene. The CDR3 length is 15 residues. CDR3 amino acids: CASSLGTGAIQSQYF. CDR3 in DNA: TGTGCCAGCAGTTTAGGGACAGGAGCGATACAGTCCCAGTACTTC.

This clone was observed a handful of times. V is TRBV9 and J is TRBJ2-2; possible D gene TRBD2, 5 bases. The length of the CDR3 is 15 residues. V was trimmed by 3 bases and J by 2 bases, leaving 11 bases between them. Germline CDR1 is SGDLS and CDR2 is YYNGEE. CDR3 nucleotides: TGTGCCAGCAGCGGACGACTACTAAACACCGGGGAGCTGTTTTTT. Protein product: CASSGRLLNTGELFF.

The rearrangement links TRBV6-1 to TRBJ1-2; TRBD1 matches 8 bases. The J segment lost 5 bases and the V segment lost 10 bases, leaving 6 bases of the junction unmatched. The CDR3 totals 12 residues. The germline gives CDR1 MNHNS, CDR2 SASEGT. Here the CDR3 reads CATGQGRYGYTF. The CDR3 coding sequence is TGTGCCACAGGACAGGGACGTTATGGCTACACCTTC.

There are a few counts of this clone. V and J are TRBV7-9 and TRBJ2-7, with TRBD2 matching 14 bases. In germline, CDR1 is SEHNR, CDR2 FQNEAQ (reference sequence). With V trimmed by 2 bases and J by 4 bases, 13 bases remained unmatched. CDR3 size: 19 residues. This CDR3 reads CASSLRGLAGDRKIYEQYF. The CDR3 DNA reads TGTGCCAGCAGCTTACGGGGACTAGCGGGAGACCGGAAAATATACGAGCAGTACTTC.

The CDR3 is CASSHNGGTDTQYF. CDR3 nucleotides: TGTGCCAGCAGCCATAACGGAGGCACAGATACGCAGTATTTT. The chain has TRBV27 and TRBJ2-3; D is ambiguous. This CDR3 has 14 amino acids. V lost 6 bases, J lost 1 base, and 11 bases lay in between. CDR1 is MNHEY, CDR2 SMNVEV, per germline (reference sequence).

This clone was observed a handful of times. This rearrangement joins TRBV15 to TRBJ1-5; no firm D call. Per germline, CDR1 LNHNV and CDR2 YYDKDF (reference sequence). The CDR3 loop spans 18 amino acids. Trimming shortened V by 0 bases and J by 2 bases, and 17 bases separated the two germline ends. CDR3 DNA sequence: TGTGCCACCAGCAGAGATTCGAATACCGGTTCTGGCAATCAGCCCCAGCATTTT. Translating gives CATSRDSNTGSGNQPQHF.

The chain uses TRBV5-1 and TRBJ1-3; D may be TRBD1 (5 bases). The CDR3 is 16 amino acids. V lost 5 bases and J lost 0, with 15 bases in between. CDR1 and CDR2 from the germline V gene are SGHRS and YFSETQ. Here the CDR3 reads CASSPSSGGSGNTIYF. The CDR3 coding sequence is TGCGCCAGCAGTCCCAGCTCCGGGGGCTCTGGAAACACCATATATTTT.

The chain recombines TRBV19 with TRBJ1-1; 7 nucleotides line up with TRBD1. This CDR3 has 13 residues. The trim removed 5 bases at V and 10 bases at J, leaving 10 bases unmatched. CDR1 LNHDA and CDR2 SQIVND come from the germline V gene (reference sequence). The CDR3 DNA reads TGTGCCAGTAGTTTTTCGCTGGGACAGATAGCTTTCTTT. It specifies CASSFSLGQIAFF.

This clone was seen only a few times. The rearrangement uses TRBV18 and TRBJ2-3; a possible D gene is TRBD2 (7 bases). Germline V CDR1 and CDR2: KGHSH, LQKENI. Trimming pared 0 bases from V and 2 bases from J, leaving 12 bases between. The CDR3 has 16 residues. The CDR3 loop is CASSPPGGAYTDTQYF. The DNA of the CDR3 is TGTGCCAGCTCACCACCGGGGGGGGCATACACAGATACGCAGTATTTT.

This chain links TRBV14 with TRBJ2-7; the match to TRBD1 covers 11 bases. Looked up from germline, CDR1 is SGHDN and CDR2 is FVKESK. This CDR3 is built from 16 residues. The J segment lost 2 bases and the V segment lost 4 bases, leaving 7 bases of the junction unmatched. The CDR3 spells CASSPLGTGGPYEQYF. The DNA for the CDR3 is TGTGCCAGCAGCCCCTTGGGGACAGGGGGACCCTACGAGCAGTACTTC.

The CDR3 region has the DNA TGTGCCAGCAGCCCGACAGGGAACTATGGCTACACCTTC. Translation: CASSPTGNYGYTF. J is TRBJ1-2 and V is TRBV6-6; TRBD1 aligns across 7 bases. V was pared by 6 bases and J by 2 bases, with 3 bases of the junction left unmatched. CDR3 length: 13 amino acids. Germline CDR1 is MNHNY and CDR2 is SVGAGI (reference sequence).

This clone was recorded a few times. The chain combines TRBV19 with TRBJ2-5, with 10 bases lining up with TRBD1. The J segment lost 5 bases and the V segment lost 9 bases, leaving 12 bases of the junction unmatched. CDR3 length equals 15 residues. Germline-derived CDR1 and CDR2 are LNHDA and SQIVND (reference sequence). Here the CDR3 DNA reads TGTGCCAGCGAGGGGTCCGGGACAGGGGATGAGACCCAGTACTTC. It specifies CASEGSGTGDETQYF.

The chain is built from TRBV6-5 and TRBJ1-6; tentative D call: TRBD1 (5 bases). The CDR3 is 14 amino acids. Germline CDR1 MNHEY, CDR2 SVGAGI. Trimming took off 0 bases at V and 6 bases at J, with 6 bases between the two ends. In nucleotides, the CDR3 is TGTGCCAGCAGTTACTCGACAGTTAATTCACCCCTCCACTTT. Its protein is CASSYSTVNSPLHF.

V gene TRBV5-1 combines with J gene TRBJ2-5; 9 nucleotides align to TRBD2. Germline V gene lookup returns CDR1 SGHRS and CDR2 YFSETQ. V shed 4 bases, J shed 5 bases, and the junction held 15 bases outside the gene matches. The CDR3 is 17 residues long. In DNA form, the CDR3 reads TGCGCCAGCAGCGCGACCTACGCGGGAGGGCCGGGGGAGACCCAGTACTTC. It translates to CASSATYAGGPGETQYF.

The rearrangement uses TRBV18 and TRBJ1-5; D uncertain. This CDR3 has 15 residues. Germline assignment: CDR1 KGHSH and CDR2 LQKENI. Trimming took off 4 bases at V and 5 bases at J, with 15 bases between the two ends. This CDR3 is CASSLMGGWDQPQHF. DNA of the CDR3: TGTGCCAGCTCACTTATGGGAGGCTGGGATCAGCCCCAGCATTTT.

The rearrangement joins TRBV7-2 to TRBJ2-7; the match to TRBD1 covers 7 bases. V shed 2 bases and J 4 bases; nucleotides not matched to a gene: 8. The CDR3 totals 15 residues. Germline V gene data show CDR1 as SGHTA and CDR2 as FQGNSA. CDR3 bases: TGTGCCAGCAGCTTACAAGGGGGCGCAATATACGAGCAGTACTTC. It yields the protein CASSLQGGAIYEQYF.

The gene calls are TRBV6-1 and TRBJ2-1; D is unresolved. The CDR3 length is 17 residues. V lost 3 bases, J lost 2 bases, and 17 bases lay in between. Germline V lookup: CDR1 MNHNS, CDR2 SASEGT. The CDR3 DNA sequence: TGTGCCAGCAGTGAGTCGCTCGCAGGTACACCCTACAATGAGCAGTTCTTC. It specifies CASSESLAGTPYNEQFF.

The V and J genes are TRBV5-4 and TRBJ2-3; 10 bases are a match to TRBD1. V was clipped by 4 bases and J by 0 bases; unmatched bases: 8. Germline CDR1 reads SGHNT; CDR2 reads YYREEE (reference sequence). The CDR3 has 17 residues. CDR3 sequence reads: CASSPGGGQGSTDTQYF. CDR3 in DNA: TGTGCCAGCAGCCCCGGGGGGGGACAGGGGAGCACAGATACGCAGTATTTT.

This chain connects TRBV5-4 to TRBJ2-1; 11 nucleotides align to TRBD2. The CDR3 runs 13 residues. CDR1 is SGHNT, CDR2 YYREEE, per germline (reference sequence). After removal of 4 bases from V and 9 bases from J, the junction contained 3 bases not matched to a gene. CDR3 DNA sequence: TGTGCCAGCAGCCAAGGACTAGCGGGTGAGCAGTTCTTC. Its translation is CASSQGLAGEQFF.

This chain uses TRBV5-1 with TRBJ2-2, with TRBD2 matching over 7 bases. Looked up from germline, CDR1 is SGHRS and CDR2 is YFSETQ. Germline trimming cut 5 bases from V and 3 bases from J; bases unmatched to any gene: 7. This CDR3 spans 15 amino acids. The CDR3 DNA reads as TGCGCCAGCAGTCCTGGGACTACCTACACCGGGGAGCTGTTTTTT. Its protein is CASSPGTTYTGELFF.

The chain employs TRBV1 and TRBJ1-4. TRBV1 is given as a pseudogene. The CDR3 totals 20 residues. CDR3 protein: CTSSQEGQRGRRATNEKLFF. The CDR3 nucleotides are TGCACCAGCAGCCAAGAGGGACAGCGGGGGAGAAGGGCAACTAATGAAAAACTGTTTTTT.

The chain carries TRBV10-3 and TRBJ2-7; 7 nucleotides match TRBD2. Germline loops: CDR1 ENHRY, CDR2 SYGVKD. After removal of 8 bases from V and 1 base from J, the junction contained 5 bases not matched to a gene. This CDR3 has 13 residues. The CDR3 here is CAIEGGGSYEQYF. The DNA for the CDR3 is TGTGCCATCGAGGGCGGGGGATCCTACGAGCAGTACTTC.

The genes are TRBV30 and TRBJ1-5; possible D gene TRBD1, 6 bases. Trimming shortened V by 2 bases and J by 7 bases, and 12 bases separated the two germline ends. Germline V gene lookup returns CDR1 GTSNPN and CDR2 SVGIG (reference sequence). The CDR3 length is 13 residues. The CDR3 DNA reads TGTGCCTGGAGTCGGGGGGCCGGGCAGCCCCAGCATTTT. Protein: CAWSRGAGQPQHF.

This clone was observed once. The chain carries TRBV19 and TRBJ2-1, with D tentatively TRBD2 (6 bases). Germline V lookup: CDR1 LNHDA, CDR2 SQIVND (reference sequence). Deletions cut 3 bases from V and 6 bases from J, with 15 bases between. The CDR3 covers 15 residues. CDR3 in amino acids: CASSMTSYGLNEQFF. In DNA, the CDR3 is TGTGCCAGTAGTATGACTAGTTATGGGCTCAATGAGCAGTTCTTC.

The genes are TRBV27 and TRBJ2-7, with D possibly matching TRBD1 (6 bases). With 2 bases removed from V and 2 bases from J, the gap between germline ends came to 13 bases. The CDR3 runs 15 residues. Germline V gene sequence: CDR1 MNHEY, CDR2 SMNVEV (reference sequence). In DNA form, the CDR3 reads TGTGCCAGCAGTTTAGCTACAGGGAATACCTACGAGCAGTACTTC. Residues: CASSLATGNTYEQYF.

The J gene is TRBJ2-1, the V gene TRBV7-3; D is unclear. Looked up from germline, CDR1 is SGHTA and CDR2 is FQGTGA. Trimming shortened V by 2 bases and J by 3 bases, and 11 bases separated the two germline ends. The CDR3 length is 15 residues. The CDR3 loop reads CASSLEERLYNEQFF. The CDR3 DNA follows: TGTGCCAGCAGCTTAGAGGAGCGCCTCTACAATGAGCAGTTCTTC.

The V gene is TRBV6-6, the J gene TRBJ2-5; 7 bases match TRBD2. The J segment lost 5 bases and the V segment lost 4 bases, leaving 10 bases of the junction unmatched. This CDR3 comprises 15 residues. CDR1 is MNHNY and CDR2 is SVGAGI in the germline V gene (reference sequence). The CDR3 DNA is TGTGCCAGCAGTTCTCTCGGGGGAGGGGCCGAGACCCAGTACTTC. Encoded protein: CASSSLGGGAETQYF.